The present TCR beta chain was sequenced within a study of blood T cell repertoires in COVID-19. This clone has just one count. This CDR3 is also generated by other DNA sequences in the sample. The germline V gene has CDR1 SGHRS and CDR2 YFSETQ. Trimming took 4 bases from V and 8 from J, leaving 9 bases between them. The CDR3 covers 11 residues. The assay was immunoSEQ multiplex PCR, and TCRdb's table has in-frame clones only and misses some. Among about 150,000 clones, 83% were seen once, and the ten largest hold around 10%. The sequencing sample was made of peripheral blood. The chain has TRBV5-1 and TRBJ2-5; D call uncertain. The sequence was obtained from an older woman with COVID-19, enrolled during active disease. The CDR3 DNA is TGCGCCAGCAGCCTCGAGGAAACCCAGTACTTC. Protein: CASSLEETQYF. Full variable domain (missing parts from reference TRBV5-1 and TRBJ2-5): KAGVTQTPRYLIKTRGQQVTLSCSPISGHRSVSWYQQTPGQGLQFLFEYFSETQRNKGNFPGRFSGRQFSNSRSEMNVSTLELGDSALYLCASSLEETQYFGPGTRLLVL.